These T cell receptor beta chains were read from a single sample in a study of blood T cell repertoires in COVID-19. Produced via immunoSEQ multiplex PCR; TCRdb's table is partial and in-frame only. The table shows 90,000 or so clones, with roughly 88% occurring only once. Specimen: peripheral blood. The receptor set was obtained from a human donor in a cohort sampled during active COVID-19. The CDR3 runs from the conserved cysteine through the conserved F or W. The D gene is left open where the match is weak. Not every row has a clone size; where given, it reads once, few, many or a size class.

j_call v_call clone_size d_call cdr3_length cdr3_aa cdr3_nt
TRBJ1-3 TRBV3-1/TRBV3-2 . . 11 CASGSGNTIYF TGTGCCAGCGGCAGTGGAAACACCATATATTTT
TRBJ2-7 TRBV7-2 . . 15 CASSSIPGLFYEQYF TGTGCCAGCAGCTCGATTCCGGGACTGTTCTACGAGCAGTACTTC
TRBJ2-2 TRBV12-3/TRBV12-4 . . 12 CAGKRDSGELFF TGTGCCGGAAAGAGGGATTCCGGGGAGCTGTTTTTT
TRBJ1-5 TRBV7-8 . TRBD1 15 CASSLGGQGDQPQHF TGTGCCAGCAGCTTAGGGGGACAGGGGGATCAGCCCCAGCATTTT
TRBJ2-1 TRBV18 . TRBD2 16 CASSPRTSGSYNEQFF TGTGCCAGCTCACCAAGGACTAGCGGGAGCTACAATGAGCAGTTCTTC
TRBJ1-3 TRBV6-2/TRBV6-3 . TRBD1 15 CASSYPGTAGNTIYF TGTGCCAGCAGTTACCCCGGGACAGCTGGAAACACCATATATTTT
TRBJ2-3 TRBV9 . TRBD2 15 CASSVASGGSDTQYF TGTGCCAGCAGCGTAGCCAGCGGGGGTTCAGATACGCAGTATTTT
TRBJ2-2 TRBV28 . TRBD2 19 CASSPPGLANYANTGELFF TGTGCCAGCAGTCCCCCGGGACTAGCAAACTACGCGAACACCGGGGAGCTGTTTTTT
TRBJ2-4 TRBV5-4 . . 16 CASSSGTYLAKNIQYF TGTGCCAGCAGTAGTGGGACATATCTAGCCAAAAACATTCAGTACTTC
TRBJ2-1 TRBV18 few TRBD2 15 CASSQRGSSYNEQFF TGTGCCAGCTCTCAGCGGGGGAGCTCCTACAATGAGCAGTTCTTC
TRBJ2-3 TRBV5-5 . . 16 CASSWQQGWGTDTQYF TGTGCCAGCAGCTGGCAACAGGGATGGGGCACAGATACGCAGTATTTT
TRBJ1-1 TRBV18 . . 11 CASSRDNEVFF TGTGCCAGCTCAAGGGACAATGAAGTTTTCTTT
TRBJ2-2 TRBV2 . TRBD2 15 CASRPLAGGTGELFF TGTGCCAGCAGACCGCTAGCGGGAGGTACCGGGGAGCTGTTTTTT
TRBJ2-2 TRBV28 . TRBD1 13 CASGTGGTGELFF TGTGCCAGCGGGACAGGGGGCACCGGGGAGCTGTTTTTT
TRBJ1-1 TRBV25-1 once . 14 CASSELQGVAEAFF TGTGCCAGCAGTGAACTACAGGGTGTGGCTGAAGCTTTCTTT